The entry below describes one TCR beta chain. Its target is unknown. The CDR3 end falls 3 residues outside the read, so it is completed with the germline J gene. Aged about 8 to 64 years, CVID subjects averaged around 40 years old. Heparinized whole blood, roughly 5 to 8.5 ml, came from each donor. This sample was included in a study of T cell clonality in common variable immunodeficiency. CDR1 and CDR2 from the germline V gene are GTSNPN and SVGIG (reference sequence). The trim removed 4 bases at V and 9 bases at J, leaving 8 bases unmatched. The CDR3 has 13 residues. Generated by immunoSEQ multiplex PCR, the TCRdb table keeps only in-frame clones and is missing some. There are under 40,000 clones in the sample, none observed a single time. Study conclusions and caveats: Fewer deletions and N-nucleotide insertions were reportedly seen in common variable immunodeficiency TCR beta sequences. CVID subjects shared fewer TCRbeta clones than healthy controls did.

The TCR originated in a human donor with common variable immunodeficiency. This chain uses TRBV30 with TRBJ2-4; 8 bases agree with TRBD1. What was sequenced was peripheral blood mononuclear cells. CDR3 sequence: CAWNTGGHSIQYF. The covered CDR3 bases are TGTGCCTGGAACACAGGGGGGCATAGCATT.